Each of the 14 T cell receptor beta chains below was sequenced from the same sample in a study of cytomegalovirus exposure and HLA in healthy donors (dated by TCRdb to 2016 to 2017). Receptor amplification or capture employed the immunoSEQ multiplex PCR assay. For the multiplex PCR, a mixture combining 60 forward primers for TCR Vbeta segments and 13 reverse primers for TCR Jbeta segments was used. TCRdb mirrors the immuneACCESS table, restricted to in-frame sequences. Some clones are absent from its copies; in checked studies, under half trace to an unresolved V gene, and the reason for the others is unknown. The table for this sample lists fewer than 200,000 clones; around 80% of them were counted only once. Less than 2.5% of the sample is in the top ten clones. Sequences were obtained from PBMCs. Receptors were obtained from a male donor in good health and CMV-seronegative.

Points on this clone: One end of the junction is discordant with germline, which a read error may explain. The DNA for the CDR3 is TGTGCCGGCAGCGCTATGACAGGCGGCAATCAGCCCCAGCATTTT. Protein product: CAGSAMTGGNQPQHF. The chain employs TRBV7-2 and TRBJ1-5; perhaps TRBD1 as D (6 bases). This CDR3 is built from 15 residues. Germline loops: CDR1 SGHTA, CDR2 FQGNSA. The full variable domain, rest sourced from reference TRBV7-2 and TRBJ1-5, is GAGVSQSPSNKVTEKGKDVELRCDPISGHTALYWYRQSLGQGLEFLIYFQGNSAPDKSGLPSDRFSAERTGGSVSTLTIQRTQQEDSAVYLCAGSAMTGGNQPQHFGDGTRLSIL.

Here the CDR3 DNA reads TGTGCCAGCAGTCCCCGAGGCGGATCTAACTATGGCTACACCTTC. Encoded protein: CASSPRGGSNYGYTF. The chain joins TRBV27 to TRBJ1-2; D not certain. The CDR3 spans 15 residues. Trimming shortened V by 5 bases and J by 0 bases, and 13 bases separated the two germline ends. Germline CDR1 reads MNHEY; CDR2 reads SMNVEV (reference sequence).

The chain carries TRBV6-1 and TRBJ1-1; D not resolved. This CDR3 is 14 amino acids long. Germline assignment: CDR1 MNHNS and CDR2 SASEGT. The V end lost 2 bases, the J end lost 5 bases, and 12 bases lay between the germline ends. The DNA of the CDR3 is TGTGCCAGCAGTGAACGGAGGGTATGGACTGAAGCTTTCTTT. Its protein is CASSERRVWTEAFF.

This clone was counted between two and nine times. This chain joins TRBV2 and TRBJ1-3; D is unclear. Germline loops: CDR1 SNHLY, CDR2 FYNNEI. The CDR3 sequence is 16 residues long. V gave up 3 bases and J gave up 0 bases, with 12 bases separating them. For the CDR3, the DNA is TGTGCCAGCAGTGACGAAGCGGTATACTCTGGAAACACCATATATTTT. Translated, it gives CASSDEAVYSGNTIYF.

This clone was detected once. The CDR3 bases are TGTGCCAGCAGCAAACCGGGACAGCTCTCTGGCTACACCTTC. Translation gives CASSKPGQLSGYTF. The genes are TRBV7-2 and TRBJ1-2; 7 bases match TRBD1. The CDR3 runs 14 residues. Germline CDR1 SGHTA, CDR2 FQGNSA. Trimming removed 5 bases from V and 7 bases from J; junction bases left unmatched: 10.

The J gene is TRBJ2-6, the V gene TRBV6-1; D unclear. Germline V gene lookup returns CDR1 MNHNS and CDR2 SASEGT. V dropped 1 base and J dropped 0 bases, with 4 bases sitting between them. The CDR3 runs 15 residues. The CDR3 bases are TGTGCCAGCAGTGAAGGGGCCTCTGGGGCCAACGTCCTGACTTTC. Protein: CASSEGASGANVLTF.

This chain connects TRBV4-3 to TRBJ1-1; no clear D gene. Trimming pared 5 bases from V and 2 bases from J, leaving 9 bases between. The CDR3 length is 13 residues. Germline V gene data show CDR1 as LGHNA and CDR2 as YSLEER. CDR3: CASSTRGNTEAFF. CDR3 nucleotide sequence: TGCGCCAGCAGCACCCGAGGTAACACTGAAGCTTTCTTT.

A few counts support this clone. CDR3 coding DNA: TGTGCCAGTAGAATCAAGGCAGGGCAAGGTATTGAAGCTTTCTTT. Translated: CASRIKAGQGIEAFF. This sequence joins TRBV19 and TRBJ1-1; D might be TRBD1 (5 bases). There are 15 residues in the CDR3. V shed 6 bases and J shed 7 bases, with 21 bases lying between them. CDR1 LNHDA and CDR2 SQIVND come from the germline V gene (reference sequence). Drawing the rest from reference TRBV19 and TRBJ1-1, the complete variable domain is DGGITQSPKYLFRKEGQNVTLSCEQNLNHDAMYWYRQDPGQGLRLIYYSQIVNDFQKGDIAEGYSVSREKKESFPLTVTSAQKNPTAFYLCASRIKAGQGIEAFFGQGTRLTVV.

This clone has more than one count but fewer than ten. This chain uses TRBV5-1 with TRBJ2-3; no clear D. The CDR3 has 16 residues. Trimming took off 0 bases at V and 6 bases at J, with 17 bases between the two ends. Germline CDR1 and CDR2: SGHRS and YFSETQ. The CDR3 sequence is CASSLDGDVKADTQYF. The CDR3 DNA reads TGCGCCAGCAGCTTGGACGGAGATGTTAAGGCGGATACGCAGTATTTT.

The chain couples TRBV5-6 to TRBJ2-2; D is unresolved. Looked up from germline, CDR1 is SGHDT and CDR2 is YYEEEE. This CDR3 is 16 amino acids long. V was shortened by 0 bases and J by 0 bases, with 9 bases between the two germline ends. The CDR3 is CASSLGADSNTGELFF. The DNA for the CDR3 is TGTGCCAGCAGCTTGGGCGCAGACTCGAACACCGGGGAGCTGTTTTTT.

This clone was seen a single time. The V gene is TRBV27, the J gene TRBJ2-1, with D perhaps TRBD2 (6 bases). Trimming cost V 3 bases and J 10 bases, with 13 bases left between them. This CDR3 region has 13 residues. Germline CDR1 is MNHEY and CDR2 is SMNVEV (reference sequence). Written as DNA, the CDR3 is TGTGCCAGCAGTTTGTCGGGGGAGCGGGAGCAGTTCTTC. This codes for CASSLSGEREQFF.

With respect to this clone: Sequence at one end of the junction differs from germline and may be a read error. The chain links TRBV5-8 to TRBJ1-1, with 9 bases fitting TRBD1. Germline V gene lookup returns CDR1 SGHTS and CDR2 YDEGEE. This CDR3 has 15 amino acids. The CDR3 region is CASSLGVDRGTEAFF. The CDR3 DNA reads as TGTGCTAGCAGCTTAGGTGTGGACAGGGGCACTGAAGCTTTCTTT.

The V call is TRBV4-1, the J call TRBJ2-7; a weak D match, TRBD2 (6 bases). Deletions cut 1 base from V and 6 bases from J, with 13 bases between. The germline gives CDR1 MGHRA, CDR2 YSYEKL. The CDR3 consists of 14 residues. The CDR3: CASSQVSGGSEQYF. CDR3 sequence (DNA): TGCGCCAGCAGCCAAGTGTCCGGGGGATCCGAGCAGTACTTC.

This chain uses TRBV15 with TRBJ2-2, with 8 bases matching TRBD2. The J segment lost 0 bases and the V segment lost 0 bases, leaving 3 bases of the junction unmatched. Germline V gives CDR1 LNHNV, CDR2 YYDKDF (reference sequence). The CDR3 is 17 residues long. The CDR3 nucleotides are TGTGCCACCAGCAGAGACGGGGGGGCCCCGAACACCGGGGAGCTGTTTTTT. It yields the protein CATSRDGGAPNTGELFF.